The sequence of this TCR beta chain was determined in a study of T-cell reconstitution after alpha-beta-depleted transplantation in children (dated by TCRdb to between 2015 and 2016). For the study in its entirety: Using TCR repertoire profiling, the study quantitatively followed how T-cell immune reconstitution unfolded in children after TCRalphabeta/CD19-depleted allogeneic hematopoietic cell transplantation.

The protocol used for the library was PCR. The sequencing machine was an Illumina HiSeq 2500. TCR libraries were prepared with molecular barcoding, using unique molecular identifiers to normalize TCRbeta repertoire quantification. TCRdb trimmed public reads at Q25 via fastp, called clones via MiXCR and kept in-frame beta chains. Each record represents a unique CDR3 protein, reported with the most common genes and DNA among its rows. This sample is represented by roughly 340,000 distinct CDR3 sequences; roughly 16% of them were singletons. About 41% of the sample is in the top ten clones. Study-wide conclusions, independent of this receptor: Over subsequent months, a decline in hyperexpanded clone frequencies was noted, and after one year, T-cell counts and TCRbeta diversity were mostly ascribed to newly produced T cells. The high TCRbeta diversity at day 60 in some patients was ascribed to recipient T cells and intrathymic progenitors that had survived conditioning. Apparently early alphabetaT-cell count recovery about two months after transplant reportedly relied on only several hundred rapidly expanded clones derived from non-depleted graft cells.

The treatment or condition label here, explained by the study, means: allogeneic hematopoietic cell transplantation with graft depleted of TCRalphabeta T cells and CD19 B cells. Transplant recipients were children who received TCRalphabeta/CD19-depleted allogeneic hematopoietic cell grafts. Taken from cysteine to phenylalanine, the CDR3 has 12 residues. The DNA shown is the 36-base CDR3, in frame from base 1. V lost 9 bases and J lost 2 bases, and the count of bases not matched to a germline gene is 2. This clonotype was counted at least ten times. Its antigen is unknown. No much larger clone exists at a distance of one base, and base qualities are not known.

This specimen was PBMCs, mostly from graft donor cells, taken 360 days after TCRalphabeta/CD19-depleted stem cell transplant. This clonotype originated in a male patient aged 2-15 years who had a stem cell transplant for acute lymphoblastic leukemia, so the T cells may come from the graft donor. The chain joins TRBV12-3 or TRBV12-4 to TRBJ2-3; the junction holds 7 bases that match TRBD2. The CDR3 has the sequence CASSGLTDTQYF. The bases read TGTGCCAGTAGCGGGCTCACAGATACGCAGTATTTT.